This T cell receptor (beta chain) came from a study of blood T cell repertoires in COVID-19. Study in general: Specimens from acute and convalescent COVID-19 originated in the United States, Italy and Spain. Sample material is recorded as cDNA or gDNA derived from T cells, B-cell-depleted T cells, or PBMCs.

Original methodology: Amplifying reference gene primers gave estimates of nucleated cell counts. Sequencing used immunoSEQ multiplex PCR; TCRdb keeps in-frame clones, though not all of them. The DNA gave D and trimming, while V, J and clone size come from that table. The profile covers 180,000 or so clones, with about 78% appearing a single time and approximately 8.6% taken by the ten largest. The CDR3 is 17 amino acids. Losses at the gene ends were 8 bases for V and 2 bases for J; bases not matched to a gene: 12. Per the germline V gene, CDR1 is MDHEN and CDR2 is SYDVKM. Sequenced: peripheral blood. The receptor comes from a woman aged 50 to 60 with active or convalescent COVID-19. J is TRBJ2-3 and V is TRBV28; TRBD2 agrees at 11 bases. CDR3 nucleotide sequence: TGTGCCAGCCACCCGGGACTAGCGGAGTTTTTCACAGATACGCAGTATTTT. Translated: CASHPGLAEFFTDTQYF.